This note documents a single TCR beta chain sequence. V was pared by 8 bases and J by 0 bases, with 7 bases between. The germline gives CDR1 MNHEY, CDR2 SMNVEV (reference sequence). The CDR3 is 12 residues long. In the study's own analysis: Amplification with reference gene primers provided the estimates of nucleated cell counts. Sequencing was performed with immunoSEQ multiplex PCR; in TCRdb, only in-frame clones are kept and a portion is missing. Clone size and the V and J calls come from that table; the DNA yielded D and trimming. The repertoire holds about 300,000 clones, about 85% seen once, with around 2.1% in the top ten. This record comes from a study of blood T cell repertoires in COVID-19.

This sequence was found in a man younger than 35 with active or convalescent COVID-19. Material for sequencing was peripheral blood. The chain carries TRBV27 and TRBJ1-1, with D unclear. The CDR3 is CASAGMNTEAFF. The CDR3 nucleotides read TGTGCCAGCGCAGGCATGAACACTGAAGCTTTCTTT.